Below, 18 T cell receptor beta chains from the same sample are listed, as sequenced in a study of blood T cell repertoires in COVID-19. TCRdb's copy holds only in-frame clones and misses some; the assay was immunoSEQ multiplex PCR. The repertoire holds about 250,000 clones, 85% to 90% seen once, with 1.5% to 2% in the top ten. The sample taken for sequencing was PBMCs or T cells enriched from blood (not recorded which). The source of these receptors is a man aged 40-49 years who had recovered from COVID-19.

The chain recombines TRBV9 with TRBJ1-2; TRBD1 might be the D (5 bases). Deletions cut 3 bases from V and 5 bases from J, with 20 bases between. Germline V gene sequence: CDR1 SGDLS, CDR2 YYNGEE. The CDR3 sequence is 16 residues long. CDR3 region: CASSATFGASEYGYTF. The CDR3 DNA sequence: TGTGCCAGCAGCGCAACATTTGGGGCGAGTGAGTATGGCTACACCTTC.

The sample holds one count of this clone. CDR3 loop: CAIGQGGNNEQFF. The CDR3 region has the DNA TGTGCCATCGGACAGGGGGGGAACAATGAGCAGTTCTTC. The V call is TRBV13, the J call TRBJ2-1, with 10 bases that match TRBD1. Germline loops: CDR1 PRHDT, CDR2 FYEKMQ (reference sequence). The CDR3 spans 13 residues. Trimming cost V 10 bases and J 5 bases; bases outside gene matches: 5.

The rearrangement joins TRBV6-2 or TRBV6-3 to TRBJ2-3; the D gene is possibly TRBD2 (5 bases). V was shortened by 3 bases and J by 2 bases, with 9 bases between the two germline ends. The CDR3 totals 14 residues. The germline CDR1 and CDR2 sequences are MNHEY and SVGEGT. CDR3 sequence reads: CASSYRGLTDTQYF. In DNA form, the CDR3 reads TGTGCCAGCAGTTATCGTGGACTCACAGATACGCAGTATTTT.

The chain links TRBV6-4 to TRBJ1-1; D uncertain. This CDR3 has 14 residues. The ends were cut back, 6 bases at V and 0 bases at J, with 11 bases in the middle. Looked up from germline, CDR1 is MRHNA and CDR2 is SNTAGT. In DNA, the CDR3 is TGTGCCAGCAGGAAGGAGGGTTTGAACACTGAAGCTTTCTTT. This translates into CASRKEGLNTEAFF.

This chain links TRBV21-1 with TRBJ2-1; no check of the table's D call, TRBD1, against the DNA was made. TRBV21-1 counts as a pseudogene. The CDR3 has 12 amino acids. CDR3 coding DNA: TGTGCCAGCAGCGGAAGGGGTTGTGAGCAGTTCTTC. As protein: CASSGRGCEQFF.

This chain connects TRBV30 to TRBJ2-3; maybe TRBD2 (6 bases). V was shortened by 4 bases and J by 0 bases, with 14 bases between the two germline ends. The CDR3 has 15 amino acids. The germline V gene encodes CDR1 GTSNPN and CDR2 SVGIG (reference sequence). In DNA form, the CDR3 reads TGTGCCTGGACCCGTGGCGGGGCTAGCACAGATACGCAGTATTTT. It codes for CAWTRGGASTDTQYF.

This chain connects TRBV7-7 to TRBJ2-1; 12 bases are a match to TRBD2. The CDR3 covers 15 residues. Germline trimming cut 0 bases from V and 8 bases from J; bases unmatched to any gene: 2. Germline lookup yields CDR1 SSHAT and CDR2 FNYEAQ (reference sequence). CDR3 sequence: CASSLATSGSYEQFF. The CDR3 DNA sequence: TGTGCCAGCAGCTTAGCGACTAGCGGGAGTTATGAGCAGTTCTTC.

This rearrangement joins TRBV28 to TRBJ1-5; no clear D. CDR3 length: 17 residues. The V gene lost 5 bases and the J gene lost 2 bases, with 19 bases spanning the gap. The germline CDR1 and CDR2 sequences are MDHEN and SYDVKM. The CDR3 protein is CASSRMYGPLGNQPQHF. The CDR3, as DNA: TGTGCCAGCAGTCGTATGTATGGCCCGCTTGGCAATCAGCCCCAGCATTTT.

The chain has TRBV7-6 and TRBJ2-1; 9 bases match TRBD2. V was clipped by 4 bases and J by 7 bases; unmatched bases: 8. CDR1 is SGHVS, CDR2 FNYEAQ, per germline. The CDR3 is 15 amino acids. This CDR3 reads CASSSRGGEQNEQFF. DNA of the CDR3: TGTGCCAGCAGCTCCCGCGGGGGGGAACAAAATGAGCAGTTCTTC.

The chain joins TRBV2 to TRBJ1-5; D might be TRBD1 (6 bases). Trimming removed 6 bases from V and 5 bases from J, with 14 bases in between. This CDR3 comprises 14 residues. From germline, CDR1 is SNHLY and CDR2 FYNNEI. The CDR3 DNA reads as TGTGCCAGCAGGGCTGCGGGGGCGTATCAGCCCCAGCATTTT. Translating gives CASRAAGAYQPQHF.

The chain couples TRBV6-2 or TRBV6-3 to TRBJ2-7, with D maybe TRBD1 (5 bases). CDR1 is MNHEY, CDR2 SVGEGT, per germline. Trimming removed 5 bases at V and 1 base at J, with 6 bases between. CDR3 length: 12 residues. CDR3 in amino acids: CASSRGSYEQYF. For the CDR3, the DNA is TGTGCCAGCAGTAGGGGTTCCTACGAGCAGTACTTC.

This chain joins TRBV30 and TRBJ2-2; no reliable D call. The CDR3 has 13 residues. V lost 3 bases, J lost 1 base, and 6 bases lay in between. CDR1 GTSNPN and CDR2 SVGIG come from the germline V gene (reference sequence). CDR3 sequence (DNA): TGTGCCTGGAGGATAGAGAACACCGGGGAGCTGTTTTTT. It specifies CAWRIENTGELFF.

V usage is TRBV5-1 and J usage is TRBJ1-2; no clear D. The CDR3 is 13 residues long. Germline CDR1 reads SGHRS; CDR2 reads YFSETQ. Trimming took 5 bases from V and 0 from J, leaving 8 bases between them. The CDR3 region has the DNA TGCGCCAGCAGACAAGAAGCTAACTATGGCTACACCTTC. Protein product: CASRQEANYGYTF.

This chain connects TRBV30 to TRBJ1-3; TRBD1 matches at 8 bases. The junction had 9 bases not matched to a gene; V was cut back by 5 bases and J by 0 bases. The CDR3 totals 16 residues. CDR1 GTSNPN and CDR2 SVGIG come from the germline V gene (reference sequence). The DNA of the CDR3 is TGTGCCTGGGGTCCACCCACAGGGGGCTCTGGAAACACCATATATTTT. This translates into CAWGPPTGGSGNTIYF.

The chain uses TRBV5-6 and TRBJ1-5; D possibly corresponds to TRBD1 (5 bases). Trimming removed 2 bases from V and 5 bases from J, with 14 bases in between. Germline assignment: CDR1 SGHDT and CDR2 YYEEEE. There are 15 residues in the CDR3. CDR3: CASSLDRILYQPQHF. The CDR3 DNA reads TGTGCCAGCAGCTTAGACAGAATCCTCTATCAGCCCCAGCATTTT.

V gene TRBV6-5 combines with J gene TRBJ2-6; D possibly corresponds to TRBD1 (6 bases). Germline V CDR1 and CDR2: MNHEY, SVGAGI. The V gene lost 7 bases and the J gene lost 3 bases, with 10 bases spanning the gap. The CDR3 consists of 14 residues. The CDR3 region has the DNA TGTGCCAGCACGACAGGCTATGGGGCCAACGTCCTGACTTTC. It codes for CASTTGYGANVLTF.

Only one count was recorded for this clone. The chain employs TRBV18 and TRBJ1-2, with D possibly TRBD1 on 5 matching bases. The CDR3 contains 15 residues. CDR1 and CDR2 (germline): KGHSH, LQKENI. V was cut by 3 bases and J by 5 bases, with 16 bases left in between. The CDR3 is CASSPAVRGEYGYTF. The CDR3 bases are TGTGCCAGCTCACCCGCCGTGCGGGGGGAGTATGGCTACACCTTC.

V and J are TRBV6-5 and TRBJ1-1, with TRBD1 identical over 10 bases. This CDR3 region has 14 residues. After removal of 8 bases from V and 4 bases from J, the junction contained 7 bases not matched to a gene. CDR1 and CDR2 (germline): MNHEY, SVGAGI. The CDR3 loop is CASRRDRGSTEAFF. The CDR3 region has the DNA TGTGCCAGCCGCCGGGACAGGGGTTCCACTGAAGCTTTCTTT.